The rows below give T cell receptor beta chains drawn from one sample of a study of blood T cell repertoires in COVID-19. The assay was immunoSEQ multiplex PCR, and TCRdb's table has in-frame clones only and misses some. Of 150,000 to 200,000 clones listed, 65% to 80% were seen once; the top ten hold less than 9.5%. The sample taken for sequencing was peripheral blood. These receptors came from a man in his 60s with acute or convalescent COVID-19. The CDR3 runs from the conserved cysteine through the conserved F or W. Each record gives: clone size, D gene, V gene, J gene, CDR3 DNA, CDR3 protein. The D gene is left open where the match is weak. A clone size is listed for some rows: how often the clone was seen (once, few, many), or a class if it is expanded.

NA	TRBD2	TRBV3-1/TRBV3-2	TRBJ2-7	TGTGCCAGCAGCCAAGCTAGCGGGGGTGGCGAGCAGTACTTC	CASSQASGGGEQYF
NA	TRBD1	TRBV5-4	TRBJ2-5	TGTGCCAGCAGCAGGCCAGGGGGCCAAGAGACCCAGTACTTC	CASSRPGGQETQYF
NA	NA	TRBV3-1/TRBV3-2	TRBJ1-2	TGTGCCAGCAGCCAATCTTTCACAGGGATGGGGTATGGCTACACCTTC	CASSQSFTGMGYGYTF
NA	TRBD2	TRBV5-1	TRBJ2-1	TGCGCCAGCAGCCTGGGACTAGCGGCGTACAATGAGCAGTTCTTC	CASSLGLAAYNEQFF
NA	TRBD2	TRBV5-1	TRBJ2-1	TGCGCCAGCAGCTTGGGGGTAGCGGGGGCCCACTACAATGAGCAGTTCTTC	CASSLGVAGAHYNEQFF
NA	TRBD1	TRBV7-9	TRBJ2-1	TGTGCCAGCAGCTTACATGTTTTAGGGGACAGCGAGCAGTTCTTC	CASSLHVLGDSEQFF
few	TRBD1	TRBV4-1	TRBJ1-6	TGCGCCAGCAGCCAAGATCTGGGACAGGGTAATTCACCCCTCCACTTT	CASSQDLGQGNSPLHF
few	NA	TRBV24-1	TRBJ2-3	TGTGCCACCAGTGATTTTTCCTCGAAGCCAGGCTTCCCTCACTCACTTAGCACAGATACGCAGTATTTT	CATSDFSSKPGFPHSLSTDTQYF
NA	TRBD2	TRBV20-1	TRBJ2-7	TGCAGTGCTAGTGGTCGACTAGCGGGGAGAAACTACGAGCAGTACTTC	CSASGRLAGRNYEQYF
NA	NA	TRBV19	TRBJ2-3	TGTGCCAGTAGTATAGGGGGGGAGGTAGGCACAGATACGCAGTATTTT	CASSIGGEVGTDTQYF
NA	TRBD1	TRBV24-1	TRBJ2-3	TGTGCCACCAGCCGTTGGACAGGGTGGGGCACAGATACGCAGTATTTT	CATSRWTGWGTDTQYF
few	TRBD1	TRBV4-1	TRBJ1-5	TGCGCCAGCAGCCCAGGCAGGGGGCTGAATCAGCCCCAGCATTTT	CASSPGRGLNQPQHF
NA	NA	TRBV29-1	TRBJ1-4	TGCAGCGTAGCAGGGCTTCATAATGAAAAACTGTTTTTT	CSVAGLHNEKLFF
NA	NA	TRBV3-1/TRBV3-2	TRBJ1-1	TGTGCCAGCAGCCAAGTGACGGGGGGGAGAACTGAAGCTTTCTTT	CASSQVTGGRTEAFF
few	NA	TRBV4-1	TRBJ1-6	TGCGCCAGCAGCCAAGAGGGGCAGGGTGGGAATTCACCCCTCCACTTT	CASSQEGQGGNSPLHF
NA	NA	TRBV14	TRBJ1-6	TGTGCCAGCAGCCAAGCGTGGCAGGGGCGCAATTCACCCCTCCACTTT	CASSQAWQGRNSPLHF
medium-sized	TRBD1	TRBV5-6	TRBJ2-5	TGTGCCACCACGGGACAGGAGACCAGAGAGACCCAGTACTTC	CATTGQETRETQYF